Below are 15 T cell receptor beta chains sequenced from a single sample in a study of shared clonotypes between healthy human individuals. Terminally differentiated effector memory CD45RA+ cells were left out of the naive CD8 fraction, which was CD45RO-negative and positively selected for CCR7. Repertoires were generated with immunoSEQ multiplex PCR, while TCRdb's copy carries only in-frame clones and drops some. The sample lists hundreds of thousands of clones, approximately 95% occurring once. Sequencing was performed on naive CD8+ T cells sorted from blood. Source of these receptors: a woman younger than 45 in good health.

The chain has TRBV10-3 and TRBJ2-7; 10 bases fit TRBD1. V trimming: 2 bases; J trimming: 2 bases; junction bases outside the gene matches: 0. The CDR3 extends over 14 amino acids. Germline V lookup: CDR1 ENHRY, CDR2 SYGVKD. The chain's CDR3 is CAISEGTGAYEQYF. The CDR3 DNA reads TGTGCCATCAGTGAGGGGACAGGGGCCTACGAGCAGTACTTC.

This chain links TRBV5-8 with TRBJ1-1; 7 nucleotides agree with TRBD1. V trimming: 4 bases; J trimming: 5 bases; junction bases outside the gene matches: 8. The CDR3 covers 14 residues. CDR1 and CDR2 from the germline V gene are SGHTS and YDEGEE. This CDR3 is CASSPSTGRTEAFF. The CDR3 DNA is TGTGCCAGCAGCCCTTCGACAGGGCGGACTGAAGCTTTCTTT.

The gene calls are TRBV9 and TRBJ2-5, with TRBD2 matching 8 bases. The V and J ends lost 4 bases and 4 bases, in that order; junction bases with no gene match: 6. Looked up from germline, CDR1 is SGDLS and CDR2 is YYNGEE. The CDR3 has 14 residues. DNA for the CDR3: TGTGCCAGCAGCCCCGGGGGGGGCATAGAGACCCAGTACTTC. It is translated as CASSPGGGIETQYF.

The chain is built from TRBV11-3 and TRBJ2-7, with 10 bases identical to TRBD2. The CDR3 loop spans 15 amino acids. Looked up from germline, CDR1 is SGHNT and CDR2 is YENEEA. The trim removed 4 bases at V and 5 bases at J, leaving 8 bases unmatched. The CDR3 protein is CASSYGLAEDNEQYF. For the CDR3, the DNA is TGTGCCAGCAGCTACGGACTAGCGGAGGACAACGAGCAGTACTTC.

This clone has only one observation. The V gene is TRBV28, the J gene TRBJ1-2, with D unclear. Germline V gives CDR1 MDHEN, CDR2 SYDVKM. The CDR3 contains 15 residues. Trimming pared 2 bases from V and 3 bases from J, leaving 13 bases between. CDR3 coding DNA: TGTGCCAGCAGTTTACTTATCAAAGCCCACTATGGCTACACCTTC. Amino acid sequence: CASSLLIKAHYGYTF.

The V and J genes are TRBV2 and TRBJ2-5; 13 bases fit TRBD2. Matching the DNA end better, TRBJ2-7 makes the J call doubtful. The V gene's germline CDR1 is SNHLY and CDR2 FYNNEI. The CDR3 length is 14 residues. For the CDR3, the DNA is TGTGCCAGCCAAGGACTAGCGGGAGAGCCCGAGCAGTACTTC. This translates into CASQGLAGEPEQYF.

In this sample, this clone turned up once. The J gene is TRBJ2-5, the V gene TRBV9; weak D call: TRBD2 (6 bases). Germline V gives CDR1 SGDLS, CDR2 YYNGEE. V was clipped by 3 bases and J by 5 bases, with 14 bases between them. The CDR3 runs to 14 residues. The CDR3 DNA sequence: TGTGCCAGCAGCGATCCCTCAAGCGGGGAGACCCAGTACTTC. Translation: CASSDPSSGETQYF.

The chain has TRBV11-2 and TRBJ2-1; a weak D match, TRBD1 (6 bases). CDR1 and CDR2 (germline): SGHAT, FQNNGV. Deletions cut 4 bases from V and 7 bases from J, with 14 bases between. The CDR3 contains 14 residues. The CDR3: CASSSQGSKNEQFF. The CDR3 region has the DNA TGTGCCAGCAGCTCCCAGGGGAGTAAGAATGAGCAGTTCTTC.

The gene calls are TRBV28 and TRBJ2-5, with D uncertain. The last part of the DNA fits TRBJ2-7 better; the J call may be wrong. The CDR3 spans 14 residues. Germline V lookup: CDR1 MDHEN, CDR2 SYDVKM. This CDR3 is CASSFGPVPYEQYF. DNA of the CDR3: TGTGCCAGCAGTTTCGGGCCAGTACCCTACGAGCAGTACTTC.

CDR3 loop: CASSPPELSKLNEQFF. Here the CDR3 DNA reads TGTGCCAGCAGTCCTCCCGAACTTAGTAAATTAAATGAGCAGTTCTTC. The V and J genes are TRBV27 and TRBJ2-1; D gene unclear. The ends were cut back, 5 bases at V and 7 bases at J, with 21 bases in the middle. CDR1 is MNHEY, CDR2 SMNVEV, per germline (reference sequence). This CDR3 contains 16 residues.

The V call is TRBV11-2, the J call TRBJ1-1, with D uncertain. Germline CDR1 is SGHAT and CDR2 is FQNNGV. Trimming removed 1 base from V and 3 bases from J, with 12 bases in between. The CDR3 contains 15 residues. The CDR3 DNA reads TGTGCCAGCAGCTTAGGGTTGTTCGGGGACACTGAAGCTTTCTTT. Translated, it gives CASSLGLFGDTEAFF.

The chain joins TRBV6-5 to TRBJ2-2; maybe TRBD2 (5 bases). CDR3 length: 15 amino acids. The ends were cut back, 6 bases at V and 0 bases at J, with 11 bases in the middle. Germline CDR1 MNHEY, CDR2 SVGAGI. CDR3 nucleotide sequence: TGTGCCAGCAGGACCGGGATCACGAACACCGGGGAGCTGTTTTTT. Residues: CASRTGITNTGELFF.

This clone was counted once. The V call is TRBV21-1, the J call TRBJ2-7; the DNA was not used to check the table's D call, TRBD2. TRBV21-1 is a listed pseudogene. CDR3 length: 15 residues. The CDR3 nucleotides read TGTGCCAGCAGCACCCGACCCCCCGGGACCTACGAGCAGTACTTC. Translated, it gives CASSTRPPGTYEQYF.

The chain uses TRBV28 and TRBJ2-1, with D possibly matching TRBD2 (7 bases). Deletions cut 8 bases from V and 9 bases from J, with 20 bases between. The V gene's germline CDR1 is MDHEN and CDR2 SYDVKM. CDR3 size: 14 residues. This CDR3 reads CASGFAGERGEQFF. For the CDR3, the DNA is TGTGCCAGCGGCTTTGCAGGGGAGCGGGGTGAGCAGTTCTTC.

CDR3 DNA sequence: TGTGCCAGCAGCGTAGCGGACTCTGGAAACACCATATATTTT. This gives the protein CASSVADSGNTIYF. The chain employs TRBV9 and TRBJ1-3, with D uncertain. V was cut by 0 bases and J by 0 bases, with 4 bases left in between. Per germline, CDR1 SGDLS and CDR2 YYNGEE. The CDR3 is made up of 14 amino acids.